What follows are 18 T cell receptor beta chains derived from one specimen sequenced in a study of regulatory T cells in long-lasting Graves disease. The authors built TCR beta libraries using iRepertoire HTBI primers and Arm-PCR of CDR3 regions. TCRdb reanalysed the multiplex PCR reads using MiXCR and keeps one entry per CDR3 protein. The table includes some 450,000 distinct CDR3 sequences, around 22% detected once. The time point was: persistent/refractory GD, antithyroid drugs over 5 years with positive TRAb. RNA from PBMCs was the source of the TCR library. The source was peripheral blood mononuclear cells (PBMCs), collected when the disease was refractory, from a patient treated with antithyroid drugs. The source of these receptors is a female donor with Graves disease.

The chain recombines TRBV2 with TRBJ2-1, with D maybe TRBD2 (6 bases). This CDR3 is built from 15 residues. V shed 4 bases and J shed 9 bases, with 19 bases lying between them. Germline values: CDR1 SNHLY, CDR2 FYNNEI. This chain's CDR3 is CASSGALAPSGEQFF. CDR3 bases: TGTGCCAGCAGTGGAGCTCTAGCGCCATCGGGTGAGCAGTTCTTC.

This clonotype was detected only a few times. The genes are TRBV6-1 and TRBJ1-1; 7 positions match TRBD1. Trimming cost V 5 bases and J 4 bases; bases outside gene matches: 7. The germline CDR1 and CDR2 sequences are MNHNS and SASEGT. CDR3 length: 14 amino acids. Written as DNA, the CDR3 is TGTGCCAGCAGTCCGACAGGGACCACCACTGAAGCTTTCTTT. Protein sequence: CASSPTGTTTEAFF.

This clonotype was picked up a small number of times. The J gene is TRBJ2-3, the V gene TRBV6-1, with a tentative D call TRBD1 (5 bases). The CDR3 loop spans 15 amino acids. Germline V gene sequence: CDR1 MNHNS, CDR2 SASEGT. Trimming took off 3 bases at V and 4 bases at J, with 14 bases between the two ends. The CDR3 spells CASSEGPFRPDTQYF. CDR3 sequence (DNA): TGTGCCAGCAGTGAGGGGCCTTTTCGGCCAGATACGCAGTATTTT.

The genes are TRBV9 and TRBJ2-7; possible D gene TRBD2, 6 bases. The length of the CDR3 is 15 residues. V was cut by 0 bases and J by 0 bases, with 10 bases left in between. Germline CDR1 reads SGDLS; CDR2 reads YYNGEE. CDR3 region: CASSVDLAYSYEQYF. The CDR3 coding sequence is TGTGCCAGCAGCGTAGACCTAGCGTACTCCTACGAGCAGTACTTC.

This clonotype was seen ten or more times. V usage is TRBV2 and J usage is TRBJ1-2; 9 bases map to TRBD1. This CDR3 comprises 14 residues. The germline gives CDR1 SNHLY, CDR2 FYNNEI. J lost 3 bases, V lost 3 bases, and 2 bases had no gene match. The CDR3 here is CASSEGQGYYGYTF. The CDR3 DNA sequence: TGTGCCAGCAGTGAGGGACAGGGATACTATGGCTACACCTTC.

This clonotype has ten or more counts. The CDR3 region has the DNA TGTGCCAGCGGGGTGGGGGGGGCCGTCTACGAGCAGTACTTC. Translating it yields CASGVGGAVYEQYF. This sequence joins TRBV28 and TRBJ2-7; TRBD2 is a possible D gene (7 bases). Germline loops: CDR1 MDHEN, CDR2 SYDVKM. The V end lost 8 bases, the J end lost 3 bases, and 17 bases lay between the germline ends. The CDR3 extends over 14 amino acids.

The rearrangement links TRBV28 to TRBJ1-2, with TRBD1 matching 12 bases. This CDR3 region has 15 residues. With V trimmed by 3 bases and J by 6 bases, 5 bases remained unmatched. Germline CDR1 and CDR2: MDHEN and SYDVKM. CDR3 nucleotides: TGTGCCAGCAGTTTGGGGACAGGGGGCTCGGATGGCTACACCTTC. It codes for CASSLGTGGSDGYTF.

The chain combines TRBV5-6 with TRBJ1-3, with no clear D. The CDR3 is 13 amino acids. In germline, CDR1 is SGHDT, CDR2 YYEEEE. Trimming stripped 4 bases from V and 3 bases from J, with 8 bases between. The CDR3 sequence: CASSRLNGNTIYF. As DNA, the CDR3 is TGTGCCAGCAGCCGGTTGAATGGAAACACCATATATTTT. The full variable domain, completed using reference TRBV5-6 and TRBJ1-3, is DAGVTQSPTHLIKTRGQQVTLRCSPKSGHDTVSWYQQALGQGPQFIFQYYEEEERQRGNFPDRFSGHQFPNYSSELNVNALLLGDSALYLCASSRLNGNTIYFGEGSWLTVV.

There are a few counts of this clonotype. V gene TRBV27 combines with J gene TRBJ1-2, with D possibly being TRBD1 (5 bases). The V gene lost 6 bases and the J gene lost 6 bases, with 14 bases spanning the gap. The CDR3 has 13 amino acids. Germline loops: CDR1 MNHEY, CDR2 SMNVEV (reference sequence). The CDR3 DNA follows: TGTGCCAGCAGCAAGGGGTACTGGAATGGCTACACCTTC. Its translation is CASSKGYWNGYTF.

V and J are TRBV20-1 and TRBJ2-5; 12 positions match TRBD2. CDR3 length: 15 residues. Germline CDR1 and CDR2: DFQATT and SNEGSKA (reference sequence). The V gene end was trimmed by 6 bases and the J gene end by 6 bases; junction bases not matched to a gene: 11. The CDR3 loop reads CSAIPGTSGLQTQYF. For the CDR3, the DNA is TGCAGTGCCATCCCCGGGACTAGCGGGTTGCAGACCCAGTACTTC.

This clonotype has just a few counts. The chain employs TRBV20-1 and TRBJ2-5, with 7 bases fitting TRBD2. V lost 1 base to trimming and J lost 5 bases; unmatched junction nucleotides: 7. Germline V gene data show CDR1 as DFQATT and CDR2 as SNEGSKA (reference sequence). This CDR3 spans 14 amino acids. As DNA, the CDR3 is TGCAGTGCTAGAGCCGCACTAGCGAGGGAGACCCAGTACTTC. Translating gives CSARAALARETQYF.

This clonotype was observed many times. The rearrangement uses TRBV20-1 and TRBJ1-2; TRBD1 matches at 9 bases. Germline V gives CDR1 DFQATT, CDR2 SNEGSKA (reference sequence). The CDR3 is 14 residues long. V was clipped by 3 bases and J by 6 bases; unmatched bases: 8. The CDR3 sequence is CSASLAGTGNGYTF. CDR3 DNA sequence: TGCAGTGCTAGTTTGGCCGGGACAGGGAATGGCTACACCTTC.

There are many counts of this clonotype. The CDR3 bases are TGCGCCAGCAGCCCCCCGGGACAGCGAAACATTCAGTACTTC. It yields the protein CASSPPGQRNIQYF. The chain is built from TRBV5-1 and TRBJ2-4, with TRBD1 matching over 7 bases. This CDR3 contains 14 residues. V lost 4 bases and J lost 6; bases outside the gene matches: 7. In germline, CDR1 is SGHRS, CDR2 YFSETQ.

The J gene is TRBJ2-2, the V gene TRBV6-9; D not resolved. The CDR3 has 15 amino acids. Trimming took 2 bases from V and 7 from J, leaving 14 bases between them. Germline V gives CDR1 MNHGY, CDR2 SVAAGI. The CDR3 loop reads CASSYDGRRGGELFF. CDR3 DNA: TGTGCCAGCAGTTATGACGGCAGAAGAGGCGGGGAGCTGTTTTTT.

This clonotype was observed at least ten times. This sequence joins TRBV28 and TRBJ1-1; D not resolved. CDR1 is MDHEN, CDR2 SYDVKM, per germline. V lost 7 bases and J lost 4, with 10 bases in between. CDR3 size: 12 residues. The DNA for the CDR3 is TGTGCCAGCACTCGTGGTGTCACTGAAGCTTTCTTT. Residues: CASTRGVTEAFF.

In this sample, this clonotype turned up a few times. The chain joins TRBV6-1 to TRBJ1-2; no clear D gene. The CDR3 is 15 residues long. Looked up from germline, CDR1 is MNHNS and CDR2 is SASEGT. V lost 7 bases, J lost 0 bases, and 15 bases lay in between. CDR3 DNA sequence: TGTGCCAGCACCTCAGGAAGAGGGCCTAACTATGGCTACACCTTC. Translated, it gives CASTSGRGPNYGYTF.

This clonotype was recorded many times. This sequence joins TRBV12-5 and TRBJ2-1; D call uncertain. V lost 1 base to trimming and J lost 5 bases, with 3 bases between them. There are 12 residues in the CDR3. Germline-derived CDR1 and CDR2 are LGHNT and FRNRAP. Written as DNA, the CDR3 is TGTGCTAGTGGTTTGGGGGACAATGAGCAGTTCTTC. This encodes CASGLGDNEQFF.

The sample holds many counts of this clonotype. The chain's CDR3 is CASSFAGQLDLYGYTF. DNA of the CDR3: TGTGCCAGCAGTTTCGCGGGACAGCTAGACCTCTATGGCTACACCTTC. The V and J genes are TRBV27 and TRBJ1-2; TRBD1 aligns across 7 bases. The V segment lost 3 bases and the J segment 4 bases; nucleotides outside the gene matches: 11. In germline, CDR1 is MNHEY, CDR2 SMNVEV (reference sequence). This CDR3 has 16 amino acids.